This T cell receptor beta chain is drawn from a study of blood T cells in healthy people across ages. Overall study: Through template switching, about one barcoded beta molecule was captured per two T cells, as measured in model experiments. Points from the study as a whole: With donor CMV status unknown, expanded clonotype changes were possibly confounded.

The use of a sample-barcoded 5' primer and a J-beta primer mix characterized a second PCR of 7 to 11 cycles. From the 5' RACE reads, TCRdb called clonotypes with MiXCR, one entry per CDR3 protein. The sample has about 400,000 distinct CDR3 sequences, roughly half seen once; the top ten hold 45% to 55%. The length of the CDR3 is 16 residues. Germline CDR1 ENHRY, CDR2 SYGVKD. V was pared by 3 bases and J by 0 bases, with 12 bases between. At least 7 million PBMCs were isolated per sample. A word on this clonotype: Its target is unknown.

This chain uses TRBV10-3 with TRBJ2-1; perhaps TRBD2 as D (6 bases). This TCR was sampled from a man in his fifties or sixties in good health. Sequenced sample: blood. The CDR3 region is CAISETPSVSYNEQFF. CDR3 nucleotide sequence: TGTGCCATCAGTGAAACGCCTAGCGTCTCCTACAATGAGCAGTTCTTC.